A single sample gave rise to the 2 T cell receptor beta chains below, sequenced in a study of T-cell reconstitution after alpha-beta-depleted transplantation in children. Preparation of the TCRbeta library was carried out with unique molecular identifiers. From the PCR reads, TCRdb called clonotypes with MiXCR, one entry per CDR3 protein. The top ten clones hold 2.5% to 4% of a sample with a few hundred thousand distinct CDR3 sequences, about 16% of them seen once. This material consisted of PBMCs from the stem cell graft donor, taken from the stem cell graft. The source of these receptors is a human donor who donated a stem cell graft to a child with acute lymphoblastic leukemia.

In its sample, this clonotype was seen a few times. The genes are TRBV3-1 and TRBJ2-2; D is uncertain. Germline V gives CDR1 LGHDT, CDR2 YNNKEL (reference sequence). V was cut by 4 bases and J by 2 bases, with 11 bases left in between. This CDR3 is 15 amino acids long. The CDR3 nucleotides are TGTGCCAGCAGCCGCTACCCCGACAACACCGGGGAGCTGTTTTTT. Amino acids: CASSRYPDNTGELFF.

There are a few counts of this clonotype. The genes are TRBV5-6 and TRBJ1-1; perhaps TRBD1 as D (6 bases). Trimming pared 2 bases from V and 11 bases from J, leaving 16 bases between. Germline CDR1 SGHDT, CDR2 YYEEEE. This CDR3 has 13 amino acids. CDR3 sequence (DNA): TGTGCCAGCAGCTTTCCAGACAGGAGGGATGCTTTCTTT. It encodes CASSFPDRRDAFF.